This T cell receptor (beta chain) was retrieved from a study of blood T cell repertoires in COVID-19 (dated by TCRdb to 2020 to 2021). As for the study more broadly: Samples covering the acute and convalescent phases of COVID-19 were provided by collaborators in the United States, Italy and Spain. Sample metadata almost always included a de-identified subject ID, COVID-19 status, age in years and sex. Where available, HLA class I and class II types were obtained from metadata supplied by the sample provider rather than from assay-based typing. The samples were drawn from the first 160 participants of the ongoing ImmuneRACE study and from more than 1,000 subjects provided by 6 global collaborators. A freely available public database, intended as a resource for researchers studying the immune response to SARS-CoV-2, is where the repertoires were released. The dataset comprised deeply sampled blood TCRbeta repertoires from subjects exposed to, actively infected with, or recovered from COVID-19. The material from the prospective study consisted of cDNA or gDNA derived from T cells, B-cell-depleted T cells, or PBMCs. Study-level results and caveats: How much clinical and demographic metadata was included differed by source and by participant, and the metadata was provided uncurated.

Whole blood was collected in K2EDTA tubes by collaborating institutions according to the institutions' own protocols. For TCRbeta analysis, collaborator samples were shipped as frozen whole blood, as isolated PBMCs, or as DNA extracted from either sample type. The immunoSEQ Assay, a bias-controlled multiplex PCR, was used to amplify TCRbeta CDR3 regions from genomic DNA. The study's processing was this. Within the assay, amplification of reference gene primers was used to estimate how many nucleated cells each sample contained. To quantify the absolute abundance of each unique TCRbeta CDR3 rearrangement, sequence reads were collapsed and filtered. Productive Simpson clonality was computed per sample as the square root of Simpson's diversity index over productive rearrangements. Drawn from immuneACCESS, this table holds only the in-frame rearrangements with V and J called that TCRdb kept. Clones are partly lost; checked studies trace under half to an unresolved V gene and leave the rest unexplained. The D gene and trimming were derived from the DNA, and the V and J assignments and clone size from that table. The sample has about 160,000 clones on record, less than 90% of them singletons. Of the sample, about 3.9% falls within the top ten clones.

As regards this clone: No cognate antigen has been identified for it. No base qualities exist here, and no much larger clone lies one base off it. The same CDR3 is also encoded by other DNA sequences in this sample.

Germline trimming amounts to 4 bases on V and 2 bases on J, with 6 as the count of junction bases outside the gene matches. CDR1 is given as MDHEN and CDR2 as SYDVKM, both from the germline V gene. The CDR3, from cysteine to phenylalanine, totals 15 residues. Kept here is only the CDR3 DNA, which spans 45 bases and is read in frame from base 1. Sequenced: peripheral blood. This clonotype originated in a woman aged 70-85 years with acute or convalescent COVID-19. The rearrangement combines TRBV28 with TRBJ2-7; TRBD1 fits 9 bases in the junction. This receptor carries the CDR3 CASSSPGQGPYEQYF. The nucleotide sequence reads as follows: TGTGCCAGCAGTTCTCCGGGACAGGGCCCCTACGAGCAGTACTTC.